This T cell receptor (beta chain) was recovered during a study of CD8 T cells in Susac syndrome. V lost 6 bases and J 2 bases, leaving 13 bases between the germline ends. This CDR3 spans 13 amino acids. Germline lookup yields CDR1 DFQATT and CDR2 SNEGSKA (reference sequence). This clonotype was recorded once. Reverse transcription of 0.5 to 1 ug RNA was performed with random hexamers. The amplification used immunoSEQ multiplex PCR on TCR beta CDR3; it spanned 54 Vbeta and 13 Jbeta. TCRdb itself ran the immunoSEQ multiplex PCR reads through MiXCR, one entry per CDR3 protein. The sample has about 180,000 distinct CDR3 sequences; around 94% are singletons.

The clonotype originates from a human donor with Susac syndrome. Sequencing was done on a sample of CD4+ T cells from PBMCs. The chain employs TRBV20-1 and TRBJ1-2, with TRBD1 as a possible D gene (6 bases). CDR3 nucleotide sequence: TGCAGTGCCCCGAGGGGGGCCAACTATGGCTACACCTTC. Its translation: CSAPRGANYGYTF.